Shown below are 25 T cell receptor beta chains from a single sample sequenced in a study of glioma-infiltrating T cells. The iRepertoire nested amplicon-rescue multiplex PCR amplified TCR alpha and beta CDR3s from RNA. TCRdb fed the multiplex PCR reads into MiXCR, producing one record per CDR3 protein. The sample records under 200,000 distinct CDR3 sequences, roughly 32% being singletons. The source material was glioma tissue, nonneoplastic brain tissue, or PBMCs (not recorded which). The source of these receptors is a human donor with low-grade glioma or glioblastoma, undergoing nonglioma brain surgery, or in good health (not recorded which).

With respect to this clonotype: A much larger clone sits a single nucleotide away, making a read error possible. This chain joins TRBV7-9 and TRBJ2-3; D remains ambiguous. CDR3 length: 12 amino acids. Between the trimmed V and J ends, which lost 8 bases and 5 bases, there was a span of 11 bases. Germline CDR1 and CDR2: SEHNR and FQNEAQ (reference sequence). This CDR3 reads CASGSSIDTQYF. The CDR3, as DNA: TGTGCCAGCGGCTCCTCCATAGATACGCAGTATTTT.

This clonotype was counted at least ten times. The rearrangement uses TRBV29-1 and TRBJ1-1; TRBD1 aligns across 9 bases. The CDR3 is 12 residues long. Germline V gives CDR1 SQVTM, CDR2 ANQGSEA. The V and J ends lost 7 bases and 4 bases, in that order; junction bases with no gene match: 4. The CDR3, as DNA: TGCAGCGCACCGGGACAGGGCACTGAAGCTTTCTTT. Translated: CSAPGQGTEAFF.

On this clonotype: A much larger clone sits a single nucleotide away, making a read error possible. This chain links TRBV6-6 with TRBJ2-7; no clear D gene. The V end was cut by 5 bases, the J end by 5 bases, with 7 bases between. Germline CDR1 is MNHNY and CDR2 is SVGAGI (reference sequence). The CDR3 totals 11 residues. In nucleotides, the CDR3 is TGTGCCAGCAGTAGACGTAACGAGCAGTACTTC. Protein sequence: CASSRRNEQYF.

The sample holds many counts of this clonotype. The chain carries TRBV11-3 and TRBJ2-3; D gene ambiguous. CDR3 length: 13 amino acids. Germline V lookup: CDR1 SGHNT, CDR2 YENEEA. Trimming left V 5 bases short and J 2 bases short, with 8 bases between. The CDR3 sequence is CASSTAVTDTQYF. CDR3 in DNA: TGTGCCAGCAGCACGGCGGTCACAGATACGCAGTATTTT.

A word on this clonotype: A single base separates this from a much larger clone, so it may be a read error. CDR3 residues: CSEGDGYAF. DNA of the CDR3: TGCAGCGAAGGAGATGGCTACGCCTTC. The J gene is TRBJ1-2, the V gene TRBV29-1; D not resolved. The CDR3 is 9 residues long. The V gene's germline CDR1 is SQVTM and CDR2 ANQGSEA.

In the case of this clonotype: One base away lies a much larger clone, so this may be a sequencing read error. The gene calls are TRBV3-1 and TRBJ1-5, with D unclear. Germline CDR1 reads LGHDT; CDR2 reads YNNKEL (reference sequence). The CDR3 runs 15 residues. The DNA for the CDR3 is TGTGTCAGCAGCCAAGATCTGGGGAAGGCTCAGCCCCAGCATTTT. As protein: CVSSQDLGKAQPQHF.

The rearrangement joins TRBV9 to TRBJ2-1, with TRBD2 matching over 12 bases. The CDR3 runs 15 residues. The V segment lost 3 bases and the J segment 6 bases; nucleotides outside the gene matches: 4. The germline gives CDR1 SGDLS, CDR2 YYNGEE. For the CDR3, the DNA is TGTGCCAGCAGCGCCGGGACTAGCGGGCCCAATGAGCAGTTCTTC. This codes for CASSAGTSGPNEQFF.

The chain is built from TRBV9 and TRBJ2-3; 10 bases agree with TRBD2. This CDR3 is built from 19 residues. Germline CDR1 reads SGDLS; CDR2 reads YYNGEE. The V and J ends lost 2 bases and 2 bases, in that order; junction bases with no gene match: 14. For the CDR3, the DNA is TGTGCCAGCAGCGTGGGAGTAGCAGGGACTAGCGTTCTCACAGATACGCAGTATTTT. It codes for CASSVGVAGTSVLTDTQYF. Based on the CDR3 plus reference TRBV9 and TRBJ2-3, the full variable domain is DSGVTQTPKHLITATGQRVTLRCSPRSGDLSVYWYQQSLDQGLQFLIQYYNGEERAKGNILERFSAQQFPDLHSELNLSSLELGDSALYFCASSVGVAGTSVLTDTQYFGPGTRLTVL.

This clonotype came up many times. The chain links TRBV7-3 to TRBJ2-1; D remains unclear. V was trimmed by 3 bases and J by 5 bases, leaving 11 bases between them. CDR3 size: 14 residues. Germline V lookup: CDR1 SGHTA, CDR2 FQGTGA. CDR3 DNA: TGTGCCAGCAGCTTTTCGAGGTCGGACAATGAGCAGTTCTTC. Translated: CASSFSRSDNEQFF.

This clonotype appeared once. A much larger clone sits a single nucleotide away, making a read error possible. The chain combines TRBV3-1 with TRBJ2-1; D ambiguous. Germline values: CDR1 LGHDT, CDR2 YNNKEL (reference sequence). CDR3 length equals 11 residues. CDR3: CASSWTNKQFF. CDR3 DNA: TGTGCCAGCAGCTGGACCAATAAGCAGTTCTTC.

This clonotype occurred many times. The chain joins TRBV20-1 to TRBJ2-1; D call uncertain. Germline values: CDR1 DFQATT, CDR2 SNEGSKA (reference sequence). V was pared by 2 bases and J by 3 bases, with 8 bases between. The CDR3 has 13 residues. The CDR3 reads CSARIIFYNEQFF. The CDR3 DNA is TGCAGTGCTAGAATAATCTTCTACAATGAGCAGTTCTTC.

In this sample, this clonotype turned up many times. The chain carries TRBV4-1 and TRBJ2-7; either TRBD1 or TRBD2 may supply D (5 bases each). Germline-derived CDR1 and CDR2 are MGHRA and YSYEKL. V lost 0 bases, J lost 2 bases, and 8 bases lay in between. There are 14 residues in the CDR3. The CDR3 DNA reads as TGCGCCAGCAGCCAAGAATCGGGACCCTACGAGCAGTACTTC. It yields the protein CASSQESGPYEQYF.

The table lists this clonotype with a count of one. This may come from a read error, since a much larger clone is one base off. V usage is TRBV4-1 and J usage is TRBJ1-2; D unclear. CDR3 size: 15 residues. V was trimmed by 4 bases and J by 2 bases, leaving 14 bases between them. Germline V gives CDR1 MGHRA, CDR2 YSYEKL. The CDR3 sequence: CASSPWGALNYGYTF. CDR3 nucleotide sequence: TGCGCCAGCAGCCCGTGGGGAGCACTCAACTATGGCTACACCTTC.

Ten or more counts support this clonotype. The chain couples TRBV7-2 to TRBJ1-5; 8 bases align to TRBD1. The length of the CDR3 is 14 residues. Per the germline V gene, CDR1 is SGHTA and CDR2 is FQGNSA. J was trimmed by 4 bases and V by 4 bases; bases with no gene match: 3. The CDR3 coding sequence is TGTGCCAGCAGCTCCGACAGGGGAAATCAGCCCCAGCATTTT. Translation gives CASSSDRGNQPQHF.

The V call is TRBV3-1, the J call TRBJ2-3; D is unclear. The germline V gene encodes CDR1 LGHDT and CDR2 YNNKEL (reference sequence). Trimming removed 4 bases at V and 3 bases at J, with 8 bases between. This CDR3 has 13 amino acids. CDR3 amino acids: CASSLQRTDTQYF. The CDR3 nucleotides read TGTGCCAGCAGCCTTCAAAGAACAGATACGCAGTATTTT.

This clonotype was recorded at least ten times. The chain uses TRBV6-2 or TRBV6-3 and TRBJ2-7; D gene unclear. This CDR3 region has 14 residues. Trimming stripped 0 bases from V and 2 bases from J, with 8 bases between. The germline V gene has CDR1 MNHEY and CDR2 SVGEGT. CDR3 protein: CASSYSAAAYEQYF. DNA for the CDR3: TGTGCCAGCAGTTACTCCGCCGCCGCCTACGAGCAGTACTTC.

This clonotype was seen a few times. The chain couples TRBV4-1 to TRBJ2-7; D not resolved. Germline values: CDR1 MGHRA, CDR2 YSYEKL. V was pared by 1 base and J by 8 bases, with 15 bases between. The CDR3 covers 14 residues. CDR3 sequence: CASSQAEQNYKQYF. DNA of the CDR3: TGCGCCAGCAGCCAAGCGGAACAAAATTACAAGCAGTACTTC.

In regard to this clonotype: At one of its ends the junction is not consistent with the germline gene, which may arise from a read error. V usage is TRBV19 and J usage is TRBJ1-1; a weak D match, TRBD1 (5 bases). CDR3 size: 14 residues. The germline gives CDR1 LNHDA, CDR2 SQIVND (reference sequence). The CDR3 loop is CTSSIEGRQTEAFF. The CDR3 nucleotides read TGTACCAGTAGTATAGAGGGGAGGCAAACTGAAGCTTTCTTT. Using reference TRBV19 and TRBJ1-1 for the parts outside the CDR3, the full variable domain is DGGITQSPKYLFRKEGQNVTLSCEQNLNHDAMYWYRQDPGQGLRLIYYSQIVNDFQKGDIAEGYSVSREKKESFPLTVTSAQKNPTAFYLCTSSIEGRQTEAFFGQGTRLTVV.

This clonotype was counted at least ten times. V is TRBV19 and J is TRBJ2-3; D is perhaps TRBD1 (6 bases). The CDR3 is 14 residues long. Germline CDR1 reads LNHDA; CDR2 reads SQIVND (reference sequence). V lost 4 bases, J lost 1 base, and 9 bases lay in between. In DNA, the CDR3 is TGTGCCAGTAGTACAGGGGTCGGCACAGATACGCAGTATTTT. It encodes CASSTGVGTDTQYF.

The rearrangement links TRBV19 to TRBJ1-1; D not certain. Trimming left V 7 bases short and J 0 bases short, with 12 bases between. This CDR3 has 14 residues. Germline CDR1 reads LNHDA; CDR2 reads SQIVND (reference sequence). The CDR3 DNA sequence: TGTGCCAGTACCCCGAGCACACTGAACACTGAAGCTTTCTTT. This gives the protein CASTPSTLNTEAFF.

This clonotype was counted many times. The chain employs TRBV19 and TRBJ1-2, with D possibly TRBD1 on 6 matching bases. V was trimmed by 3 bases and J by 2 bases, leaving 10 bases between them. The germline gives CDR1 LNHDA, CDR2 SQIVND (reference sequence). This CDR3 comprises 14 residues. The DNA for the CDR3 is TGTGCCAGTAGTATCAGCCAGGGGAACTATGGCTACACCTTC. Its translation: CASSISQGNYGYTF.

V usage is TRBV6-1 and J usage is TRBJ2-1; 11 bases are a match to TRBD2. The trim removed 4 bases at V and 2 bases at J, leaving 19 bases unmatched. This CDR3 is built from 21 residues. Germline CDR1 and CDR2: MNHNS and SASEGT. CDR3 in DNA: TGTGCCAGCAGTGTCATCTCGGCCGCGGGACTAGCGGTAATACCCTACAATGAGCAGTTCTTC. This codes for CASSVISAAGLAVIPYNEQFF.

The CDR3 DNA is TGTGCCAGCAGATATTGGGGGGCAAACACTGAAGCTTTCTTT. Protein sequence: CASRYWGANTEAFF. The J gene is TRBJ1-1, the V gene TRBV27, with D tentatively TRBD1 (6 bases). V was cut by 6 bases and J by 2 bases, with 13 bases left in between. This CDR3 has 14 amino acids. Germline CDR1 MNHEY, CDR2 SMNVEV (reference sequence).

This clonotype was counted ten times or more. The V gene is TRBV7-9, the J gene TRBJ2-1; D is unresolved. The V and J ends lost 1 base and 6 bases respectively, with 4 bases between them. The V gene's germline CDR1 is SEHNR and CDR2 FQNEAQ (reference sequence). The CDR3 sequence is 12 residues long. CDR3 sequence (DNA): TGTGCCAGCAGCTTAGGAAGCAATGAGCAGTTCTTC. Protein: CASSLGSNEQFF.

Comments on this clonotype: It is likely a read error, because the conserved phenylalanine at the end of the CDR3 is missing. No DNA is shown, since the ends of the CDR3 on it are uncertain; the CDR3 is the one TCRdb lists. This sequence joins TRBV2 and TRBJ1-5; the D segment call TRBD1 is taken from the table without a DNA check. Inclusive of both ends, the CDR3 amounts to 14 amino acids. CDR1 and CDR2 (germline): SNHLY, FYNNEI. CDR3: CASSDGNSNQPQQV.